This record covers a single T cell receptor beta chain. The CDR3 runs 16 residues. Germline CDR1 LNHDA, CDR2 SQIVND (reference sequence). Losses at the gene ends were 2 bases for V and 1 base for J; bases not matched to a gene: 1. Under the authors' procedure: By means of reference gene primer amplification, nucleated cell counts were estimated. Libraries were prepared by immunoSEQ multiplex PCR; TCRdb keeps only in-frame clonotypes and omits some of them. The V and J calls and the clone size are those of that table, but D and trimming were determined from the DNA. The table includes 150,000 to 160,000 clones, about 73% detected once. These data belong to a study of blood T cell repertoires in COVID-19.

This TCR came from a man older than 75 with acute or convalescent COVID-19. Sequencing was carried out using peripheral blood. This chain uses TRBV19 with TRBJ2-3; 12 bases line up with TRBD2. CDR3 DNA: TGTGCCAGTAGTATACGACTAGCGGGGGGCACAGATACGCAGTATTTT. The encoded protein is CASSIRLAGGTDTQYF.